This is a list of T cell receptor beta chains from one sample in a study of T cells after yellow fever vaccination. TCRdb passed the 5' RACE reads through MiXCR, listing each CDR3 protein once. The sample lists about 74,000 distinct CDR3 sequences, around 6.5% occurring once. The sample in question was CD8+ T cells sorted from PBMCs, obtained 5 days after the first yellow fever vaccination. The receptors were gathered from a man younger than 35 who received the YFV17D yellow fever vaccine. CDR3s include the opening cysteine and the closing phenylalanine or tryptophan. The D gene is left open where the match is weak.

CDR3 length | V gene | D gene | CDR3 protein
17 | TRBV7-2 | TRBD2 | CASSLVESGGPDGEQFF
14 | TRBV6-5 | TRBD1 | CASSYSTGPYEQYF
12 | TRBV6-6 | . | CASSWDTDTQYF
14 | TRBV5-1 | . | CASSSTLGGFGYTF
17 | TRBV5-6 | . | CASSLGGLQGRNYGYTF
17 | TRBV11-1 | . | CASSPYTGTHASYEQYF
13 | TRBV29-1 | TRBD2 | CSVGLADFNEQFF
13 | TRBV6-1 | . | CASSVRENTEAFF
16 | TRBV19 | . | CASSISDRHSNQPQHF
13 | TRBV7-2 | . | CASSYDPGNEQFF
15 | TRBV5-1 | TRBD1 | CASSLMDRGQETQYF
14 | TRBV4-3 | . | CASGQDLIHYEQYF
15 | TRBV5-1 | TRBD1 | CASSQYRGLTDTQYF
13 | TRBV19 | TRBD1 | CASSKGTGYGYTF
15 | TRBV7-8 | TRBD2 | CASSLTSGDQETQYF